This T cell receptor (beta chain) was documented in a study of blood T cell repertoires in COVID-19 (dated by TCRdb to 2018 to 2021). Notes on the research overall: Samples from collaborators originated in the United States, Italy and Spain and spanned both the acute and convalescent phases of COVID-19. The prospective study material was composed of cDNA or gDNA derived from T cells, B-cell-depleted T cells, or PBMCs. The dataset comprised deeply sampled blood TCRbeta repertoires from subjects exposed to, actively infected with, or recovered from COVID-19. A freely available public database, intended as a resource for researchers studying the immune response to SARS-CoV-2, is where the repertoires were released. The samples were drawn from two sources: the first 160 participants of the ongoing ImmuneRACE study, and about 1,300 subjects contributed by 6 global collaborators. The sample metadata nearly always contained a de-identified subject ID, COVID-19 status, age in years and sex. HLA class I and class II types, where available, came from metadata supplied by the sample provider rather than from assay-based typing. The paper as a whole reports these results and caveats: The quantity of clinical and demographic metadata differed by source and by participant and was supplied without curation.

Between the V and J ends, shortened by 5 bases and 8 bases respectively, the junction contains 16 bases. CDR1 ENHRY and CDR2 SYGVKD are derived from the germline V gene. Reading from cysteine to phenylalanine, the CDR3 counts 14 amino acids. The DNA shown is the 42-base CDR3, in frame from base 1. Concerning this clone: Its cognate antigen has yet to be identified. No qualities accompany the bases; no much larger clone lies one base away.

The immunoSEQ Assay, a bias-controlled multiplex PCR, was used to amplify TCRbeta CDR3 regions from genomic DNA. Per the original workflow: Within the assay, amplification of reference gene primers was used to estimate how many nucleated cells each sample contained. To quantify the absolute abundance of each unique TCRbeta CDR3 rearrangement, sequence reads were collapsed and filtered. For each sample, productive Simpson clonality was calculated as the square root of Simpson's diversity index across productive rearrangements. TCRdb's version of the immuneACCESS table is confined to in-frame rearrangements and falls short of the full clone set. An unresolved V gene accounts for under half of the shortfall where checked; the remainder is of unknown origin. V, J and clone size reflect that table, while D and trimming were determined from the DNA. The sample table shows roughly 100,000 clones, and roughly 87% are seen once. 5.2% of the sample belongs to the ten largest clones.

One collaborating source in Seattle enrolled patients during active infection and followed them longitudinally through the course of disease. Whole blood was collected in K2EDTA tubes by collaborating institutions according to the institutions' own protocols. For TCRbeta analysis, collaborators shipped samples as frozen whole blood, isolated PBMCs, or DNA extracted from either of those sample types. This chain joins TRBV10-3 to TRBJ2-1, with an unclear D gene assignment. Sequencing was carried out using peripheral blood. This clonotype was obtained from a woman aged 45-65 years with COVID-19, enrolled during active disease. The DNA is as follows: TGTGCCATCAGTATGTCATGGAGTTCGGATGAGCAGTTCTTC. It codes for CAISMSWSSDEQFF.